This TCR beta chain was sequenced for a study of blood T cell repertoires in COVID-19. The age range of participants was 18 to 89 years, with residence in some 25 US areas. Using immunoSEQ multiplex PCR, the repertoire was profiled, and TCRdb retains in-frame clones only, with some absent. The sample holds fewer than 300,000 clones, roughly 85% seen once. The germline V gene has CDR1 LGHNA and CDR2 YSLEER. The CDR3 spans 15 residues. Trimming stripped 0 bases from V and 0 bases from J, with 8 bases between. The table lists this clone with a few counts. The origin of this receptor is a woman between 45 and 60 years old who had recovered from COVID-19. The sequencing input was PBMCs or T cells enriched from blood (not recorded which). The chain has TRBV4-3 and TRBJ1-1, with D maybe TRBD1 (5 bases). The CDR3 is CASSQDWTMNTEAFF. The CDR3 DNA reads TGCGCCAGCAGCCAAGATTGGACAATGAACACTGAAGCTTTCTTT.